One and the same sample provided the 16 T cell receptor beta chains below, sequenced in a study of blood T cell repertoires in COVID-19. Sequencing used immunoSEQ multiplex PCR; TCRdb keeps in-frame clones, though not all of them. The sample has some 270,000 clones, about 83% seen once. Sequenced input: peripheral blood. Receptor source: a woman of 80 years or more with COVID-19, enrolled during active disease.

The V call is TRBV4-2, the J call TRBJ1-4, with D possibly TRBD1 on 6 matching bases. The CDR3 covers 16 residues. Germline assignment: CDR1 LGHNA and CDR2 YNFKEQ. The V end was cut by 0 bases, the J end by 8 bases, with 16 bases between. CDR3 amino acids: CASSQDGYRAAEKLFF. CDR3 DNA: TGTGCCAGCAGCCAAGATGGGTACAGGGCGGCGGAAAAACTGTTTTTT.

Only one count was recorded for this clone. V and J are TRBV28 and TRBJ1-5; the D gene is possibly TRBD1 (5 bases). This CDR3 has 15 residues. CDR1 and CDR2 from the germline V gene are MDHEN and SYDVKM. Trimming removed 8 bases at V and 0 bases at J, with 14 bases between. For the CDR3, the DNA is TGTGCCAGCGACGCGGCGGGGGATAGCAATCAGCCCCAGCATTTT. Its protein product is CASDAAGDSNQPQHF. Full variable domain (rest looked up from reference TRBV28 and TRBJ1-5): DVKVTQSSRYLVKRTGEKVFLECVQDMDHENMFWYRQDPGLGLRLIYFSYDVKMKEKGDIPEGYSVSREKKERFSLILESASTNQTSMYLCASDAAGDSNQPQHFGDGTRLSIL.

A word on this clone: The identical CDR3 is also encoded by other nucleotide sequences in the sample. J is TRBJ1-1 and V is TRBV7-2; D possibly corresponds to TRBD1 (5 bases). V gave up 5 bases and J gave up 1 base, with 8 bases separating them. CDR1 and CDR2 (germline): SGHTA, FQGNSA. This CDR3 region has 13 residues. CDR3 protein: CASSLQGNTEAFF. CDR3 sequence (DNA): TGTGCCAGCAGCCTTCAGGGGAACACTGAAGCTTTCTTT.

V is TRBV19 and J is TRBJ1-4, with 7 bases identical to TRBD1. Germline CDR1 LNHDA, CDR2 SQIVND (reference sequence). J was trimmed by 8 bases and V by 2 bases; bases with no gene match: 2. The CDR3 contains 13 residues. DNA of the CDR3: TGTGCCAGTAGTATATCAGGGGGAGAAAAACTGTTTTTT. Residues: CASSISGGEKLFF.

V gene TRBV3-1 (or the pseudogene TRBV3-2) combines with J gene TRBJ2-3, with D unclear. Trimming pared 4 bases from V and 2 bases from J, leaving 7 bases between. CDR1 is LGHDT and CDR2 is YNNKEL in the germline V gene (reference sequence). CDR3 length: 13 amino acids. The CDR3: CASSPPVTDTQYF. CDR3 DNA sequence: TGTGCCAGCAGCCCCCCAGTCACAGATACGCAGTATTTT.

V is TRBV11-1 and J is TRBJ2-3; no definite D call. The CDR3 loop spans 14 amino acids. Germline assignment: CDR1 SGHAT and CDR2 FQDESV (reference sequence). V dropped 1 base and J dropped 0 bases, with 5 bases sitting between them. CDR3 in amino acids: CASSLGASTDTQYF. CDR3 coding DNA: TGTGCCAGCAGCTTAGGAGCTAGCACAGATACGCAGTATTTT. The whole variable domain, filled in from reference TRBV11-1 and TRBJ2-3, reads EAEVAQSPRYKITEKSQAVAFWCDPISGHATLYWYRQILGQGPELLVQFQDESVVDDSQLPKDRFSAERLKGVDSTLKIQPAELGDSAMYLCASSLGASTDTQYFGPGTRLTVL.

CDR3 nucleotide sequence: TGTGCCAGCAGTTACAGGAGAACTGAAGCTTTCTTT. Translation gives CASSYRRTEAFF. The rearrangement joins TRBV6-6 to TRBJ1-1; D is undetermined. Germline CDR1 reads MNHNY; CDR2 reads SVGAGI (reference sequence). This CDR3 is 12 amino acids long. V was clipped by 2 bases and J by 5 bases, with 6 bases between them.

V is TRBV6-2 or TRBV6-3 and J is TRBJ1-3; a weak D match, TRBD1 (6 bases). Per the germline V gene, CDR1 is MNHEY and CDR2 is SVGEGT. The germline V and J ends were trimmed by 6 bases and 2 bases, with 14 bases remaining between them. The CDR3 totals 15 residues. CDR3 protein: CASSATGLTGNTIYF. CDR3 nucleotides: TGTGCCAGCAGCGCGACAGGTTTGACTGGAAACACCATATATTTT.

The chain has TRBV5-1 and TRBJ2-3; the D gene is possibly TRBD1 (6 bases). Trimming took 5 bases from V and 0 from J, leaving 13 bases between them. The germline V gene encodes CDR1 SGHRS and CDR2 YFSETQ. This CDR3 is built from 15 residues. For the CDR3, the DNA is TGCGCCAGCAGTCGACAGGCGGCAAGCACAGATACGCAGTATTTT. It translates to CASSRQAASTDTQYF.

The V gene is TRBV27, the J gene TRBJ2-6; 10 bases align to TRBD1. The CDR3 has 19 residues. Germline CDR1 MNHEY, CDR2 SMNVEV (reference sequence). V dropped 5 bases and J dropped 0; count of bases not matched to a gene: 10. Here the CDR3 reads CASSPRQGASHSGANVLTF. Written as DNA, the CDR3 is TGTGCCAGCAGTCCCCGACAGGGGGCCTCCCACTCTGGGGCCAACGTCCTGACTTTC.

The rearrangement uses TRBV7-8 and TRBJ1-2; 8 bases match TRBD1. Germline CDR1 SGHVS, CDR2 FQNEAQ. V was pared by 5 bases and J by 2 bases, with 4 bases of the junction left unmatched. This CDR3 region has 14 residues. The CDR3 protein is CASSLDRGNYGYTF. In DNA form, the CDR3 reads TGTGCCAGCAGCCTAGACAGGGGAAACTATGGCTACACCTTC.

This sequence joins TRBV6-5 and TRBJ1-1; D is possibly TRBD1 (5 bases). From germline, CDR1 is MNHEY and CDR2 SVGAGI. V was shortened by 10 bases and J by 1 base, with 16 bases between the two germline ends. This CDR3 has 14 amino acids. The chain's CDR3 is CAITGGGWNTEAFF. Written as DNA, the CDR3 is TGTGCCATTACCGGGGGAGGGTGGAACACTGAAGCTTTCTTT.

This chain joins TRBV12-5 and TRBJ2-5; TRBD2 matches 11 bases. Germline CDR1 and CDR2: LGHNT and FRNRAP. This CDR3 contains 16 residues. V shed 4 bases, J shed 5 bases, and the junction held 9 bases outside the gene matches. The CDR3 reads CASGYISGGAWETQYF. The CDR3 coding sequence is TGTGCTAGTGGTTATATTAGCGGGGGGGCTTGGGAGACCCAGTACTTC.

The rearrangement links TRBV2 to TRBJ2-5; 13 bases are a match to TRBD2. CDR3 length: 16 amino acids. V lost 6 bases and J lost 5; bases outside the gene matches: 9. Per the germline V gene, CDR1 is SNHLY and CDR2 is FYNNEI. Written as DNA, the CDR3 is TGTGCCAGCAGACTAGCGGGGGGGAAGGGCAGTGAGACCCAGTACTTC. This encodes CASRLAGGKGSETQYF.

The CDR3 sequence is CASSPSGFFYEQYV. The CDR3 region has the DNA TGTGCCAGCAGTCCGTCGGGGTTCTTCTACGAGCAGTACGTC. The V and J genes are TRBV27 and TRBJ2-7; D may be TRBD2 (5 bases). Germline CDR1 reads MNHEY; CDR2 reads SMNVEV (reference sequence). The CDR3 extends over 14 amino acids. The V end was cut by 5 bases, the J end by 3 bases, with 14 bases between.

This chain connects TRBV9 to TRBJ1-1; TRBD1 matches 8 bases. CDR1 and CDR2 from the germline V gene are SGDLS and YYNGEE. The CDR3 runs 16 residues. The V and J ends lost 0 bases and 0 bases, in that order; junction bases with no gene match: 4. This CDR3 is CASSVGTGPMNTEAFF. In nucleotides, the CDR3 is TGTGCCAGCAGCGTAGGGACAGGGCCCATGAACACTGAAGCTTTCTTT.